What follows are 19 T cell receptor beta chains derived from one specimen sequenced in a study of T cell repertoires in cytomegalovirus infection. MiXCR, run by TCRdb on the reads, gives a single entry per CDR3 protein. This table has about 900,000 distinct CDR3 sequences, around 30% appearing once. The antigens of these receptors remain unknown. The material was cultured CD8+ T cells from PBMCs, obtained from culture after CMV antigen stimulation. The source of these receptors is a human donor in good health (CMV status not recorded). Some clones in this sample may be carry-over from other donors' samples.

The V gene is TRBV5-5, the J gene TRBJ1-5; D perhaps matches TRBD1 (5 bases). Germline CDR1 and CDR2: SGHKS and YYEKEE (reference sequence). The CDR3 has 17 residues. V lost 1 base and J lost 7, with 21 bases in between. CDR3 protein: CASSLKPGRQGGQPQHF. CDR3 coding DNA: TGTGCCAGCAGCTTGAAACCTGGAAGGCAGGGAGGCCAGCCCCAGCATTTT.

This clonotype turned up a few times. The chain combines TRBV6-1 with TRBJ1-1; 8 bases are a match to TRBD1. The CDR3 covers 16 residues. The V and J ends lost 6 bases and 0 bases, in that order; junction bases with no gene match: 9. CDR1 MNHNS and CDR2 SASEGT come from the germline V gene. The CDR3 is CASRNRQGIMNTEAFF. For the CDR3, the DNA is TGTGCCAGCAGAAATCGACAGGGGATTATGAACACTGAAGCTTTCTTT.

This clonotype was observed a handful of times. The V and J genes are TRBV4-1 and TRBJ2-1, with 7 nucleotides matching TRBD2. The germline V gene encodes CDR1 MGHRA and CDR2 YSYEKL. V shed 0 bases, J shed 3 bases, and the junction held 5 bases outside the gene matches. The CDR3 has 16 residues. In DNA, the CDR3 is TGCGCCAGCAGCCAAGAGGGGCTAGCGGTCTACAATGAGCAGTTCTTC. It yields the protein CASSQEGLAVYNEQFF.

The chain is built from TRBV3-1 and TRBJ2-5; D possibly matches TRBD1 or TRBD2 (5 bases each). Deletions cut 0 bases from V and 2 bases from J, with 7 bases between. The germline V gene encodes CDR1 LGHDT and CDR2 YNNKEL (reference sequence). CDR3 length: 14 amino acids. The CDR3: CASSQDEGQETQYF. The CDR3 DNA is TGTGCCAGCAGCCAAGATGAGGGGCAAGAGACCCAGTACTTC.

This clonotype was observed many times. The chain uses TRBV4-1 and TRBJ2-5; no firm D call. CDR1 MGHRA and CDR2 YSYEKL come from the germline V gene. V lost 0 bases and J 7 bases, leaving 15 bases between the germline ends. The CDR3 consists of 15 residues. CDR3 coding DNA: TGCGCCAGCAGCCAAGATCGTGGCAGAGTAGTGACCCAGTACTTC. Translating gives CASSQDRGRVVTQYF.

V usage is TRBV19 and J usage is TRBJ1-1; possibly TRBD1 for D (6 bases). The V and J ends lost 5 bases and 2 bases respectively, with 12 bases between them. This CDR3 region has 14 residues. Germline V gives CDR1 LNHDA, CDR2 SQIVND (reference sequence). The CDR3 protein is CASSGNRDNTEAFF. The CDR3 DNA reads TGTGCCAGTAGTGGAAACAGGGATAACACTGAAGCTTTCTTT.

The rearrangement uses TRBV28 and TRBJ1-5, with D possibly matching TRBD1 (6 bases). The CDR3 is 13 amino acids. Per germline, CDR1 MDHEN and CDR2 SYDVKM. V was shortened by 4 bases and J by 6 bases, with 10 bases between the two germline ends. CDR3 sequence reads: CASSSPRGQPQHF. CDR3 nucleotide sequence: TGTGCCAGCAGTTCCCCCAGGGGTCAGCCCCAGCATTTT.

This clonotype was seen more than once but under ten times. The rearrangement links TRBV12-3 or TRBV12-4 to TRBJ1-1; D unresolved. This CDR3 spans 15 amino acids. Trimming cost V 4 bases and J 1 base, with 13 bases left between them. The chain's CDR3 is CASSSPRTGNTEAFF. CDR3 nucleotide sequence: TGTGCCAGCAGTTCTCCAAGGACGGGGAACACTGAAGCTTTCTTT.

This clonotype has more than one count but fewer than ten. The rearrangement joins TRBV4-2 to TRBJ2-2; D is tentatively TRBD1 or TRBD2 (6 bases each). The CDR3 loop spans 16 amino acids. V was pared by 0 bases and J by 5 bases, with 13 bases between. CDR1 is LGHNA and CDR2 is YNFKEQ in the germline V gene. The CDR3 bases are TGTGCCAGCAGCCAAGATTCCGAGGGGGGTACCGGGGAGCTGTTTTTT. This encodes CASSQDSEGGTGELFF.

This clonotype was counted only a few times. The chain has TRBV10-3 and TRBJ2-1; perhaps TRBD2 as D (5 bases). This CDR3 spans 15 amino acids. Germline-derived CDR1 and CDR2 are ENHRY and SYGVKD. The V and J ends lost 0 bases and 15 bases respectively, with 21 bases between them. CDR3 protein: CAISESRVKELSPFF. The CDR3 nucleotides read TGTGCCATCAGTGAGTCGAGGGTCAAAGAGCTTTCTCCGTTCTTC.

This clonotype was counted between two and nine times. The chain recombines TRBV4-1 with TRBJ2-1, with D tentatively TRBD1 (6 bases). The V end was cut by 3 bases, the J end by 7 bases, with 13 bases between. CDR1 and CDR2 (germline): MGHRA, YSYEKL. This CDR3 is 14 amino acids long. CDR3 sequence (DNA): TGCGCCAGCAGCCAGGAAAACAGGGTAAATGAGCAGTTCTTC. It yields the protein CASSQENRVNEQFF.

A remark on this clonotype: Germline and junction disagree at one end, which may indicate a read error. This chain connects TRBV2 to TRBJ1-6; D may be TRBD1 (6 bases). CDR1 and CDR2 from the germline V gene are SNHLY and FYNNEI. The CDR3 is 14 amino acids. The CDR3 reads CASCEGGDNSPLHF. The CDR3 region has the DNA TGTGCCAGCTGTGAGGGGGGAGATAATTCACCCCTCCACTTT. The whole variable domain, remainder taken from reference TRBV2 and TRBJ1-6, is EPEVTQTPSHQVTQMGQEVILRCVPISNHLYFYWYRQILGQKVEFLVSFYNNEISEKSEIFDDQFSVERPDGSNFTLKIRSTKLEDSAMYFCASCEGGDNSPLHFGNGTRLTVT.

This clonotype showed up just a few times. The DNA of the CDR3 is TGTGCCAGCAGCCCAGCAGAGGGGGGGAGCTCCTACGAGCAGTACGTC. Translated: CASSPAEGGSSYEQYV. This chain joins TRBV7-9 and TRBJ2-7, with TRBD2 as a possible D gene (7 bases). CDR1 and CDR2 (germline): SEHNR, FQNEAQ (reference sequence). The CDR3 spans 16 residues. V dropped 5 bases and J dropped 0 bases, with 17 bases sitting between them.

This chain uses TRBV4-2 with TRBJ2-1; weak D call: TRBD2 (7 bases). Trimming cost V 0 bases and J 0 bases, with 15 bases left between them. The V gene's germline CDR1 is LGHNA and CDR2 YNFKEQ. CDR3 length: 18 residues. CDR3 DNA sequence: TGTGCCAGCAGCCAAGAGGTAACGGGGGGCCTCTCCTACAATGAGCAGTTCTTC. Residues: CASSQEVTGGLSYNEQFF.

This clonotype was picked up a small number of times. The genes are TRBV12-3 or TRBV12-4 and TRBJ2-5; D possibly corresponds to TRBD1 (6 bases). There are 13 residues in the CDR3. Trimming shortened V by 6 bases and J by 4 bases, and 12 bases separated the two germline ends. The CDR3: CASSRTAPETQYF. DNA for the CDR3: TGTGCCAGCAGCAGGACAGCCCCAGAGACCCAGTACTTC.

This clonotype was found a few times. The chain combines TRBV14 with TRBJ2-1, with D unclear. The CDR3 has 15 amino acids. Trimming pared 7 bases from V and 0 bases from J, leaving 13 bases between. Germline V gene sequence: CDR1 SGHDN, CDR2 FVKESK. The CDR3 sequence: CASKLTQVSYNEQFF. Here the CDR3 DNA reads TGTGCCAGCAAGTTAACTCAGGTCTCCTACAATGAGCAGTTCTTC.

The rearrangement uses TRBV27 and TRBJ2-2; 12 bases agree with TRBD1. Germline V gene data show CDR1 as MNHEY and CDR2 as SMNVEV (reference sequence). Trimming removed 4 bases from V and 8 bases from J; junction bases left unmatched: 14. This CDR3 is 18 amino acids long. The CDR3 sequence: CASSSPRWGQGASGELFF. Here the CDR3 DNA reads TGTGCCAGCAGTTCCCCCCGGTGGGGACAGGGGGCATCGGGGGAGCTGTTTTTT.

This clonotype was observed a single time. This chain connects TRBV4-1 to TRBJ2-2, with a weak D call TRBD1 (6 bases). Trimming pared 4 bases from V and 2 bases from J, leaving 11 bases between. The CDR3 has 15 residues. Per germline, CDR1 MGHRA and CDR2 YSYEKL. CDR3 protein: CASSPQDRNTGELFF. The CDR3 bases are TGCGCCAGCAGCCCGCAGGACAGAAACACCGGGGAGCTGTTTTTT.

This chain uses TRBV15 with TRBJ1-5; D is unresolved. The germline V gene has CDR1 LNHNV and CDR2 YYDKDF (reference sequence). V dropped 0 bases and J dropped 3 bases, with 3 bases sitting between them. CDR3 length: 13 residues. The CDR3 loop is CATSRDLNQPQHF. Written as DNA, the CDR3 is TGTGCCACCAGCAGAGACCTCAATCAGCCCCAGCATTTT.